This entry features one TCR beta chain sequence. No antigen is known for it. Trimming took off 6 bases at V and 1 base at J, with 9 bases between the two ends. Germline V CDR1 and CDR2: MNHEY, SVGAGI. The CDR3 is 13 residues long. Here immunoSEQ multiplex PCR was the method, and the copy in TCRdb shows in-frame clones only, minus some. Of 130,000 to 150,000 clones listed, about 91% are singletons. The data were taken from a study of T cell responses to AZD1222 COVID-19 vaccine. Study-wide background: Recipients boosted at about 4 weeks or about 12 weeks are pooled.

Broader study findings: Receipt of two AZD1222 doses was followed by a rise in Spike-specific TCR breadth and depth. Clonal diversity was possibly underestimated, and the donors were mostly white British, with more females. Reports say nearly half of spike-specific TCRs go after unmutated variant regions.

The chain combines TRBV6-5 with TRBJ2-5; the D gene is possibly TRBD1 (6 bases). This sequence was found in an adult in good health. The sample here was peripheral blood, taken on day 0 of AZD1222 vaccination. CDR3 sequence (DNA): TGTGCCAGCAGCCGGACAGTCCAAGAGACCCAGTACTTC. As protein: CASSRTVQETQYF.